The clone carrying this T cell receptor (beta chain) has only a few counts. Its antigen is still unknown. This record belongs to a study of T cells after yellow fever vaccination. The TCR cDNA carried a universal primer site and UMIs from 5'RACE template switching. TCRdb called the 5' RACE reads again in MiXCR, with one record for every CDR3 protein. In the table there are approximately 300,000 distinct CDR3 sequences, about 10% of which are singletons. Notes on the study in general: The secondary response showed a weaker magnitude and a faster peak, day 5 versus 15.

Trimming cost V 5 bases and J 5 bases, with 16 bases left between them. CDR3 length equals 14 residues. Per the germline V gene, CDR1 is SGHRS and CDR2 is YFSETQ. The TCR was taken from a young man who received the YFV17D yellow fever vaccine. This rearrangement joins TRBV5-1 to TRBJ2-5; a possible D gene is TRBD2 (5 bases). The source was CD4+ T cells sorted from PBMCs, collected 45 days after the yellow fever booster vaccination. The CDR3 sequence is CASRGGQVDETQYF. For the CDR3, the DNA is TGCGCCAGCAGGGGCGGGCAGGTGGACGAGACCCAGTACTTC.